One and the same sample provided the 29 T cell receptor beta chains below, sequenced in a study of tissue T cells after allogeneic stem cell transplantation. Produced via immunoSEQ multiplex PCR; TCRdb's table is partial and in-frame only. This table has roughly 10,000 clones, approximately 61% appearing once. Specimen: tissue from the jejunum, collected at autopsy. These receptors were taken from a woman aged 18 to 49 with breast cancer.

A few counts support this clone. This sequence joins TRBV6-6 and TRBJ2-7; TRBD1 or TRBD2 may be the D gene (6 bases each). Germline V CDR1 and CDR2: MNHNY, SVGAGI (reference sequence). CDR3 length: 12 amino acids. Trimming left V 6 bases short and J 6 bases short, with 12 bases between. The CDR3 sequence: CASRGGPVEQYF. DNA for the CDR3: TGTGCCAGCAGGGGGGGCCCGGTCGAGCAGTACTTC.

V gene TRBV19 combines with J gene TRBJ2-3; D might be TRBD1 or TRBD2, each matching 5 bases. Germline V gene sequence: CDR1 LNHDA, CDR2 SQIVND (reference sequence). V gave up 4 bases and J gave up 3 bases, with 17 bases separating them. The CDR3 consists of 16 residues. CDR3 DNA sequence: TGTGCCAGTAGTACCGGGGCCCGGCCGGGTACAGATACGCAGTATTTT. Its translation: CASSTGARPGTDTQYF.

The CDR3 sequence is CASSNPPGQGNTDTQYF. CDR3 sequence (DNA): TGTGCCAGTAGTAATCCCCCGGGACAGGGGAACACAGATACGCAGTATTTT. The rearrangement joins TRBV19 to TRBJ2-3; 10 bases line up with TRBD1. The CDR3 spans 17 residues. Germline loops: CDR1 LNHDA, CDR2 SQIVND (reference sequence). V shed 4 bases, J shed 2 bases, and the junction held 9 bases outside the gene matches.

The CDR3 DNA reads as TGTGCCAGCAGACGGGACAGGGTTACAGATACGCAGTATTTT. This encodes CASRRDRVTDTQYF. The J gene is TRBJ2-3, the V gene TRBV11-1, with TRBD1 matching over 9 bases. This CDR3 is 14 amino acids long. The V gene's germline CDR1 is SGHAT and CDR2 FQDESV (reference sequence). With V trimmed by 6 bases and J by 3 bases, 4 bases remained unmatched. Full variable domain (missing parts from reference TRBV11-1 and TRBJ2-3): EAEVAQSPRYKITEKSQAVAFWCDPISGHATLYWYRQILGQGPELLVQFQDESVVDDSQLPKDRFSAERLKGVDSTLKIQPAELGDSAMYLCASRRDRVTDTQYFGPGTRLTVL.

This clone is medium-sized. The chain recombines TRBV3-1 (or the pseudogene TRBV3-2) with TRBJ2-2; D remains ambiguous. The CDR3 spans 14 residues. Looked up from germline, CDR1 is LGHDT and CDR2 is YNNKEL (reference sequence). V was cut by 4 bases and J by 5 bases, with 11 bases left in between. CDR3 bases: TGTGCCAGCAGCCTAAGGAGACGGACCGGGGAGCTGTTTTTT. Protein: CASSLRRRTGELFF.

Of note for this clone: The same CDR3 can be traced to other DNA sequences in this sample. The V call is TRBV6-2 or TRBV6-3, the J call TRBJ1-2; D is undetermined. Germline V gene data show CDR1 as MNHEY and CDR2 as SVGEGT. V was clipped by 2 bases and J by 4 bases, with 8 bases between them. The CDR3 has 13 residues. The CDR3 sequence: CASSYVSGYGYTF. The CDR3, as DNA: TGTGCCAGCAGTTACGTCTCGGGCTATGGCTACACCTTC.

This chain uses TRBV18 with TRBJ1-6; TRBD1 aligns across 7 bases. V trimming: 4 bases; J trimming: 9 bases; junction bases outside the gene matches: 9. The germline V gene has CDR1 KGHSH and CDR2 LQKENI. CDR3 length: 15 residues. The CDR3 region has the DNA TGTGCCAGCTCACAAGAGAGAACAGGGGCTTCACCCCTCCACTTT. It translates to CASSQERTGASPLHF.

This sequence joins TRBV6-2 or TRBV6-3 and TRBJ2-1, with 8 bases aligning to TRBD2. The CDR3 runs to 16 residues. The V gene end was trimmed by 6 bases and the J gene end by 9 bases; junction bases not matched to a gene: 16. Germline V gives CDR1 MNHEY, CDR2 SVGEGT. The CDR3, as DNA: TGTGCCAGCAGCCCCCACCGTGATGGACTAGCAGCTGAGCAGTTCTTC. Its translation is CASSPHRDGLAAEQFF.

Within the sample, this clone is medium-sized. V gene TRBV2 combines with J gene TRBJ2-5; 11 bases map to TRBD2. The V gene's germline CDR1 is SNHLY and CDR2 FYNNEI. V lost 6 bases to trimming and J lost 7 bases; unmatched junction nucleotides: 10. The CDR3 runs to 15 residues. The CDR3: CASRTGTSGQGTQYF. The CDR3 nucleotides read TGTGCCAGCAGAACCGGGACTAGCGGCCAGGGGACCCAGTACTTC.

In this sample, this clone turned up once. This sequence joins TRBV5-6 and TRBJ1-1, with TRBD1 as a possible D gene (5 bases). Germline CDR1 reads SGHDT; CDR2 reads YYEEEE. The CDR3 covers 14 residues. V lost 3 bases, J lost 0 bases, and 9 bases lay in between. CDR3 nucleotides: TGTGCCAGCAGCTGGGGGGATATGAACACTGAAGCTTTCTTT. This translates into CASSWGDMNTEAFF.

This clone came up a few times. The genes are TRBV6-2 or TRBV6-3 and TRBJ2-7, with D possibly TRBD1 on 6 matching bases. Germline V gene data show CDR1 as MNHEY and CDR2 as SVGEGT. V was clipped by 6 bases and J by 2 bases, with 14 bases between them. The CDR3 runs to 14 residues. CDR3 sequence reads: CASSPGTQAYEQYF. The CDR3 DNA reads TGTGCCAGCAGCCCCGGGACACAAGCCTACGAGCAGTACTTC.

This clone has a handful of counts. The chain has TRBV3-1 (or the pseudogene TRBV3-2) and TRBJ2-3; the D gene could be TRBD1 or TRBD2 (6 bases each). Germline V gives CDR1 LGHDT, CDR2 YNNKEL (reference sequence). This CDR3 is 18 amino acids long. Between the trimmed V and J ends, which lost 4 bases and 4 bases, there was a span of 24 bases. The CDR3 reads CASSRGPEGGWASDTQYF. The CDR3 coding sequence is TGTGCCAGCAGCCGGGGGCCGGAGGGGGGATGGGCATCAGATACGCAGTATTTT.

About this clone: The sample contains more than one DNA sequence encoding this CDR3. The V gene is TRBV6-6, the J gene TRBJ2-7; 7 bases align to TRBD2. V shed 3 bases and J 1 base; nucleotides not matched to a gene: 3. Germline CDR1 reads MNHNY; CDR2 reads SVGAGI (reference sequence). The CDR3 runs to 14 residues. The CDR3 DNA follows: TGTGCCAGCAGTTATGTGGGAGGGTCCTACGAGCAGTACTTC. It yields the protein CASSYVGGSYEQYF.

V and J are TRBV3-1 (or the pseudogene TRBV3-2) and TRBJ2-1; weak D call: TRBD2 (6 bases). The CDR3 loop spans 21 amino acids. The germline V and J ends were trimmed by 0 bases and 3 bases, with 27 bases remaining between them. CDR1 and CDR2 from the germline V gene are LGHDT and YNNKEL (reference sequence). The CDR3 here is CASSQDLNNKRDCCHYNEQFF. DNA of the CDR3: TGTGCCAGCAGCCAAGATCTTAATAACAAACGGGACTGCTGCCACTACAATGAGCAGTTCTTC.

This clone was recorded a few times. This chain uses TRBV18 with TRBJ2-7; D is tentatively TRBD1 or TRBD2 (5 bases each). Between the trimmed V and J ends, which lost 2 bases and 0 bases, there was a span of 14 bases. CDR3 size: 16 residues. Germline V gene data show CDR1 as KGHSH and CDR2 as LQKENI. The CDR3 is CASSPRDRTTSYEQYF. The CDR3 nucleotides read TGTGCCAGCTCACCAAGGGACCGTACTACCTCCTACGAGCAGTACTTC.

The chain joins TRBV5-1 to TRBJ2-1, with no clear D. CDR1 and CDR2 (germline): SGHRS, YFSETQ. Trimming removed 4 bases at V and 10 bases at J, with 9 bases between. The CDR3 loop spans 11 amino acids. CDR3 in DNA: TGCGCCAGCAGCGCGGACCAAGAGCAGTTCTTC. Translation: CASSADQEQFF. The full variable domain, rest sourced from reference TRBV5-1 and TRBJ2-1, is KAGVTQTPRYLIKTRGQQVTLSCSPISGHRSVSWYQQTPGQGLQFLFEYFSETQRNKGNFPGRFSGRQFSNSRSEMNVSTLELGDSALYLCASSADQEQFFGPGTRLTVL.

The chain links TRBV30 to TRBJ2-5, with D possibly being TRBD1 (6 bases). This CDR3 has 13 amino acids. The V and J ends lost 5 bases and 5 bases respectively, with 15 bases between them. CDR1 and CDR2 (germline): GTSNPN, SVGIG (reference sequence). The CDR3 region has the DNA TGTGCCTGGGTCCCGGAGACAGGCGAGACCCAGTACTTC. The encoded protein is CAWVPETGETQYF.

As to this clone: The sample has other DNA sequences that encode this CDR3 too. The rearrangement joins TRBV6-2 or TRBV6-3 to TRBJ2-7, with D hard to call. CDR1 is MNHEY, CDR2 SVGEGT, per germline. The CDR3 has 13 residues. The V and J ends lost 2 bases and 4 bases respectively, with 9 bases between them. The CDR3 DNA reads TGTGCCAGCAGTTACGTTTCGGGTTACGAGCAGTACTTC. Amino acid sequence: CASSYVSGYEQYF.

The gene calls are TRBV5-4 and TRBJ1-2; possibly TRBD1 for D (5 bases). This CDR3 is built from 15 residues. V lost 2 bases, J lost 6 bases, and 17 bases lay in between. CDR1 and CDR2 (germline): SGHNT, YYREEE (reference sequence). The DNA for the CDR3 is TGTGCCAGCAGCTTAATTTCGCTAGCGGGGGATGGCTACACCTTC. As protein: CASSLISLAGDGYTF.

The chain recombines TRBV5-1 with TRBJ2-3; 8 nucleotides agree with TRBD2. Germline V gene lookup returns CDR1 SGHRS and CDR2 YFSETQ. The CDR3 totals 17 residues. The J segment lost 5 bases and the V segment lost 1 base, leaving 12 bases of the junction unmatched. CDR3 coding DNA: TGCGCCAGCAGCTTGATTACGAACGGGGGGGCCAGAGATACGCAGTATTTT. Its protein product is CASSLITNGGARDTQYF.

In its sample, this clone was seen a few times. The chain links TRBV6-6 to TRBJ2-7; D remains unclear. The V end was cut by 2 bases, the J end by 2 bases, with 7 bases between. CDR3 length: 13 amino acids. Per the germline V gene, CDR1 is MNHNY and CDR2 is SVGAGI (reference sequence). The CDR3 DNA reads as TGTGCCAGCAGTTACACCAGCACCTACGAGCAGTACTTC. It yields the protein CASSYTSTYEQYF.

The V gene is TRBV7-3, the J gene TRBJ2-3; D is tentatively TRBD1 or TRBD2 (5 bases each). The V and J ends lost 1 base and 5 bases respectively, with 31 bases between them. There are 21 residues in the CDR3. CDR1 and CDR2 from the germline V gene are SGHTA and FQGTGA. The CDR3 is CASSLKCLAWDQHSSLDTQYF. The CDR3, as DNA: TGTGCCAGCAGCTTAAAGTGTTTAGCGTGGGACCAACACTCCTCCCTAGATACGCAGTATTTT.

This clone appeared a few times. The chain combines TRBV2 with TRBJ1-2; D gene uncertain. V was shortened by 4 bases and J by 4 bases, with 7 bases between the two germline ends. In germline, CDR1 is SNHLY, CDR2 FYNNEI. The CDR3 extends over 12 amino acids. The CDR3 DNA sequence: TGTGCCAGCAGTGCCTCGGGCTATGGCTACACCTTC. It translates to CASSASGYGYTF.

The gene calls are TRBV5-1 and TRBJ2-7, with D tentatively TRBD2 (6 bases). The CDR3 totals 15 residues. Germline values: CDR1 SGHRS, CDR2 YFSETQ. V was pared by 0 bases and J by 8 bases, with 18 bases between. The CDR3: CASSLEGRRLDKQYF. The CDR3 DNA is TGCGCCAGCAGCTTGGAGGGCAGGAGACTAGATAAGCAGTACTTC.

The chain uses TRBV7-2 and TRBJ1-2; weak D call: TRBD1 (6 bases). Trimming cost V 4 bases and J 7 bases, with 16 bases left between them. The CDR3 sequence is 14 residues long. Per the germline V gene, CDR1 is SGHTA and CDR2 is FQGNSA. CDR3 DNA: TGTGCCAGCAGCTCCAACCGGGGGGACATTGGCTACACCTTC. Translation gives CASSSNRGDIGYTF.

This clone was seen only a few times. The chain couples TRBV10-3 to TRBJ1-6; no reliable D call. V was shortened by 7 bases and J by 13 bases, with 11 bases between the two germline ends. Looked up from germline, CDR1 is ENHRY and CDR2 is SYGVKD. The CDR3 runs to 11 residues. CDR3 sequence (DNA): TGTGCCATCAAATCTTCAGGTCCCCTCCACTTT. Protein: CAIKSSGPLHF.

The chain carries TRBV29-1 and TRBJ2-3; 7 positions match TRBD1. After removal of 5 bases from V and 3 bases from J, the junction contained 2 bases not matched to a gene. Germline V gene sequence: CDR1 SQVTM, CDR2 ANQGSEA. The CDR3 loop spans 12 amino acids. The CDR3 region has the DNA TGCAGCGTTACAGGGGAGACAGATACGCAGTATTTT. Residues: CSVTGETDTQYF.

A few counts support this clone. This chain links TRBV28 with TRBJ2-1; no firm D call. Germline-derived CDR1 and CDR2 are MDHEN and SYDVKM. This CDR3 has 13 amino acids. The V end was cut by 2 bases, the J end by 5 bases, with 7 bases between. CDR3 region: CASSLLDHNEQFF. The DNA of the CDR3 is TGTGCCAGCAGTTTACTCGACCACAATGAGCAGTTCTTC.

V is TRBV7-9 and J is TRBJ1-5; D is unresolved. From germline, CDR1 is SEHNR and CDR2 FQNEAQ (reference sequence). There are 12 residues in the CDR3. Trimming shortened V by 1 base and J by 12 bases, and 10 bases separated the two germline ends. The CDR3 is CASSLDHGIQHF. CDR3 nucleotide sequence: TGTGCCAGCAGCTTAGATCACGGAATCCAGCATTTT.